This TCR beta chain was captured by sequencing in a study of identical twins. The CDR3 runs to 16 residues. The trim removed 6 bases at V and 4 bases at J, leaving 10 bases unmatched. Study-level results: Out-of-frame TCR alpha sharing observed in monozygotic twins exceeded model estimates. The same donors were not followed; conclusions instead depended on cross-sectional statistical analysis.

In TCRdb, the 5' RACE reads were re-called with MiXCR into one record per CDR3 protein. This table holds approximately 890,000 distinct CDR3 sequences, approximately 13% found once. Among all donors, each was a healthy Caucasian. With regard to this clonotype: The antigen is undetermined.

The same sample was also used in a study of yellow fever vaccine responses in identical twins. This second report adds: Twins' vaccine T cell response reportedly seemed partly convergent, partly personalized.

The chain employs TRBV12-3 or TRBV12-4 and TRBJ2-3, with 10 bases lining up with TRBD2. The material sequenced was PBMCs. This receptor was identified in a woman aged 18-35 years in good health. CDR3 loop: CASSLYPSGRSDTQYF. CDR3 coding DNA: TGTGCCAGCAGCCTCTATCCTAGCGGGAGATCAGATACGCAGTATTTT.